This T cell receptor beta chain was identified in a study of blood T cell repertoires in COVID-19. Study-level information: Samples of COVID-19 (acute and convalescent) were obtained from the United States, Italy and Spain. Nucleic acid was either cDNA or gDNA, and it came from T cells, B-cell-depleted T cells, or PBMCs.

Per the original data handling: From reference gene primer amplification, estimates of nucleated cell counts were derived. The data were produced by immunoSEQ multiplex PCR, yet TCRdb's version contains in-frame clones alone and is incomplete. That table furnishes V, J and clone size, whereas the DNA furnished D and trimming. The data show around 100,000 clones, about 90% seen once. Only a few counts were recorded for this clone. J gave up 3 bases and V 0 bases, and 4 bases lay outside the gene matches. CDR1 is SGHRS and CDR2 is YFSETQ in the germline V gene. The CDR3 has 15 residues. Material: peripheral blood. This sequence joins TRBV5-1 and TRBJ1-2, with 8 bases aligning to TRBD1. This receptor was obtained from a man aged 30-40 years in a cohort sampled during active COVID-19. The CDR3 reads CASSLEGQGDYGYTF. For the CDR3, the DNA is TGCGCCAGCAGCTTGGAAGGACAGGGCGACTATGGCTACACCTTC.